This T cell receptor beta chain was recovered during a study of coeliac disease. Study observations and caveats: Most TRB amino acid sequences occurred in only one sample. Active celiac intraepithelial and lamina propria samples had lower TRB and TRG clonality than control samples. Known gliadin-specific TRB sequences: about 55% of the 18 coeliac samples, only 1 of 6 controls.

Sequencing was performed with immunoSEQ multiplex PCR; in TCRdb, only in-frame clones are kept and a portion is missing. The sample includes several thousand clones, about 78% seen only once; the top ten take around 5.6%. Note on this clone: Its antigen is not identified.

Per the germline V gene, CDR1 is MNHEY and CDR2 is SVGAGI. The CDR3 spans 14 residues. The V and J ends lost 2 bases and 11 bases, in that order; junction bases with no gene match: 7. The chain employs TRBV6-5 and TRBJ1-1; TRBD1 agrees at 11 bases. The sample was lamina propria lymphocytes from the gut. This clonotype was obtained from a man aged 25 to 40 with celiac disease. The CDR3, as DNA: TGTGCCAGCAGTTACGGGGGGACAGGGGGATGGGCTTTCTTT. Amino acids: CASSYGGTGGWAFF.